The present entry profiles one TCR beta chain with its context. This clonotype was seen only a few times. The antigen it recognizes is unknown. There are no base qualities to consult, and no much larger clone falls within one base. Trimming costs V 7 bases and J 4 bases, and their ends lie 34 bases apart. Including cysteine and phenylalanine, the CDR3 has 20 amino acids. The entry retains the CDR3 DNA only, 60 bases that are in frame from base 1. CDR1 is given as SGHVS and CDR2 as FQNEAQ, both from the germline V gene. This entry comes from a study of T-cell memory formation after mild COVID-19 (dated by TCRdb to the early 2020s). Background on the whole study: TCR sequence clusters from the two donors were found to be largely donor specific. T-cell clones expanding and contracting after mild COVID-19 in two donors were tracked by longitudinal TCRalpha and TCRbeta repertoire sequencing. The cohort comprised two young, previously healthy adult volunteers, one female and one male.

The reads were generated on an Illumina NovaSeq 6000. cDNA libraries for TCRalpha and TCRbeta were prepared by 5'RACE using constant-segment primers, with sample barcodes and unique molecular identifiers added. RNA was extracted from every sample with Trizol reagent. Amplification of the libraries took two PCR steps, and the second step added a second sample barcode plus Illumina TruSeq adapters. Libraries were sequenced on an Illumina NovaSeq with 2 x 150 bp paired-end reads. The source study handled its data this way. Demultiplexing of reads and collapsing into UMI-guided consensus sequences were performed with migec v1.2.7. Using mixcr v2.1.11, UMI consensuses were aligned to TRA and TRB V and J templates and then assembled into clonotypes. Expanded or contracted clonotypes were those called significant by both edgeR and NoisET, with noise models trained on biological replicates. For edgeR calls, the thresholds were a false discovery rate-adjusted p below 0.01 and a log2 fold-change of 1. As an exploratory analysis of dynamics, PCA with hierarchical clustering was applied to max-normalized trajectories of the 1000 most abundant clonotypes. The CD4 or CD8 phenotype of responding clones was assigned using the separately sequenced CD4+ and CD8+ repertoires. The raw public reads went through TCRdb reprocessing: fastp at Q25, MiXCR clone calling, in-frame beta chains kept. Rows with a matching CDR3 protein are joined into one entry that keeps the most common DNA and genes. TCRdb's processing, not the authors', yielded these V and J calls. In this sample the table shows 450,000 to 700,000 distinct CDR3 sequences, about a sixth of which occur a single time. 12% of the sample rests with the top ten.

The full study reports these points: Some responding clones were detected in pre-infection memory, suggesting pre-existing cross-reactive memory T cells joined the SARS-CoV-2 response. The study covered only two mild cases, and larger cohorts including severe cases with pre-infection samples were considered necessary. From day 15 to 85, contracting clones showed balanced CD4/CD8 phenotypes, whereas a second wave of clones that expanded from day 15 to 37 leaned towards CD4+. Contracting CD4+ clones turned up mainly in the CM and EM memory subsets, whereas EMRA was where CD8+ clones were enriched. SARS-CoV-2 specificity was not confirmed for the second-wave clones peaking on day 37.

PBMCs were isolated by Ficoll-Paque density gradient centrifugation. This receptor was identified in an adult woman who had mild COVID-19 (a few samples of this study predate the infection). The sample titles of this study are shuffled in the database, so cell type and time point are left out; the donor was told from shared clones. Sequenced input: PBMCs or a T cell subset sorted from them (not recorded which). This sequence uses TRBV7-8 and TRBJ1-2; no D gene can be assigned with confidence. The DNA is as follows: TGTGCCAGCACCAAAGGACCCCGGACCGGTTTGACACTCGTTCGCTATGGCTACACCTTC. Protein translation: CASTKGPRTGLTLVRYGYTF.